This T cell receptor (beta chain) is drawn from a study of blood T cells in healthy people across ages. Study observations and caveats: A greater number of naive CD4+ cells and higher diversity distinguished long-lived donors from aged donors.

This clonotype was recorded at least ten times. Its antigen is unidentified. Trimming pared 5 bases from V and 1 base from J, leaving 12 bases between. Germline CDR1 and CDR2: MDHEN and SYDVKM. The CDR3 totals 14 residues. A second PCR, run for roughly 7 to 12 cycles, used a sample-barcoded 5' primer plus a J-beta primer mix. The template-switch adaptor was a 5' adaptor with 12 random nucleotides. It tagged each cDNA molecule. TCRdb reprocessed the 5' RACE reads with MiXCR, giving one entry per CDR3 protein. The table has 750,000 to 1,000,000 distinct CDR3 sequences, almost 30% seen once. The same sample was also studied in work on T cells of mothers and their children. That report adds: Over 8 million TCR beta CDR3 reads were obtained from each mother, and roughly 2.9 million from each child. Whether related or unrelated, pairs show similar shaping of TCR recombination output by thymic selection.

Sequencing used blood. The receptor comes from a woman aged 40 to 49 in good health. The J gene is TRBJ2-7, the V gene TRBV28; D tentatively fits TRBD1 or TRBD2 (6 bases each). The CDR3, as DNA: TGTGCCAGCAGTGCACCGGGGGCTTCCTACGAGCAGTACTTC. Its translation is CASSAPGASYEQYF.